Below, one TCR beta chain is given with its context. Its target is unknown. Sequenced by immunoSEQ multiplex PCR; TCRdb stores in-frame clones only, minus some. The profile shows some 90,000 clones, roughly 86% of them singletons. The sample is drawn from a study of OX40 agonist ivuxolimab in advanced cancers. Study observations and caveats: Blood T cells, both CD4+ and CD8+, expanded clonally by week 6 at 0.1 to 3.0 mg/kg. Among expanded peripheral T cells, antigen specificity went undetermined.

The CDR3 runs 13 residues. Germline values: CDR1 GTSNPN, CDR2 SVGIG (reference sequence). V lost 3 bases and J lost 2, with 10 bases in between. This chain uses TRBV30 with TRBJ1-2; maybe TRBD1 (5 bases). This receptor was taken from an adult with an advanced solid tumor such as melanoma, head and neck, liver or kidney cancer. The sample consisted of CD4+ or CD8+ T cells sorted from blood, taken in a trial of the OX40 agonist ivuxolimab. CDR3 region: CAWSGTENYGYTF. In nucleotides, the CDR3 is TGTGCCTGGAGCGGGACGGAGAACTATGGCTACACCTTC.